This TCR beta chain was identified during a study of T cell repertoires in cytomegalovirus infection. The CDR3 loop spans 17 amino acids. Looked up from germline, CDR1 is SGHTA and CDR2 is FQGTGA. Trimming removed 5 bases at V and 0 bases at J, with 17 bases between. TCRdb reprocessed the reads with MiXCR, giving one entry per CDR3 protein. The repertoire includes 40,000 to 55,000 distinct CDR3 sequences, over 20% of them detected once, and 85% to 90% sits in the top ten. This clonotype was counted a few times. Its antigen is not identified. The J gene is TRBJ2-1, the V gene TRBV7-3; D is perhaps TRBD2 (6 bases). The sequence was obtained from a human donor in good health (CMV status not recorded). Some clones in this sample may be carry-over from other donors' samples. Here the sequenced sample was CD8+ T cells from cultured PBMCs, taken from culture after CMV antigen stimulation. This CDR3 reads CASSPLGPGGSYNEQFF. The CDR3 DNA sequence: TGTGCCAGCAGCCCATTGGGTCCCGGGGGCTCCTACAATGAGCAGTTCTTC.